These 23 T cell receptor beta chains were sequenced from one sample in a study of PD-1 blockade in classical Hodgkin lymphoma. Time point reported: cycle 4 day 1 (C4D1), after six to seven weeks of nivolumab. With no exception, relapse followed autologous stem cell transplantation in all patients, and brentuximab vedotin exposure varied. Sequenced by immunoSEQ multiplex PCR; TCRdb stores in-frame clones only, minus some. Of over 85,000 clones listed, about nine tenths are singletons. The source was peripheral blood mononuclear cells (PBMCs), collected before the fourth cycle of nivolumab. These receptors came from a human donor with classical Hodgkin lymphoma.

V gene TRBV6-6 combines with J gene TRBJ1-1, with TRBD1 as a possible D gene (6 bases). Trimming stripped 6 bases from V and 5 bases from J, with 19 bases between. Germline loops: CDR1 MNHNY, CDR2 SVGAGI (reference sequence). This CDR3 spans 15 amino acids. The CDR3 DNA sequence: TGTGCCAGCAGACCCAAATTACAGGGTTATACTGAAGCTTTCTTT. This gives the protein CASRPKLQGYTEAFF.

This clone is a singleton in its sample. This sequence joins TRBV29-1 and TRBJ1-3; no clear D gene. The V and J ends lost 7 bases and 2 bases respectively, with 15 bases between them. Germline-derived CDR1 and CDR2 are SQVTM and ANQGSEA. The CDR3 consists of 14 residues. The CDR3 reads CSARRGRPGNTIYF. The CDR3 DNA reads as TGCAGCGCCCGTCGTGGGAGGCCTGGAAACACCATATATTTT.

The V call is TRBV7-3, the J call TRBJ1-3, with a weak D call TRBD1 (5 bases). V lost 3 bases and J 1 base, leaving 10 bases between the germline ends. The CDR3 is made up of 15 amino acids. From germline, CDR1 is SGHTA and CDR2 FQGTGA. As DNA, the CDR3 is TGTGCCAGCAGCTTTGGGACTGGATCTGGAAACACCATATATTTT. Its protein product is CASSFGTGSGNTIYF.

This rearrangement joins TRBV4-1 to TRBJ2-3; D is possibly TRBD1 (6 bases). V was trimmed by 4 bases and J by 1 base, leaving 15 bases between them. Germline CDR1 MGHRA, CDR2 YSYEKL. This CDR3 region has 16 residues. CDR3: CASSRGQLAGTDTQYF. DNA of the CDR3: TGCGCCAGCAGCCGCGGACAGCTAGCCGGCACAGATACGCAGTATTTT.

The chain uses TRBV10-3 and TRBJ2-5; D is perhaps TRBD1 or TRBD2 (5 bases each). The V gene lost 5 bases and the J gene lost 2 bases, with 21 bases spanning the gap. Germline V gene data show CDR1 as ENHRY and CDR2 as SYGVKD. The CDR3 covers 17 residues. CDR3 DNA sequence: TGTGCCATCAGTCCCACGCCTAAAGGGACGAATCAAGAGACCCAGTACTTC. It codes for CAISPTPKGTNQETQYF.

The chain joins TRBV9 to TRBJ1-6, with 7 bases identical to TRBD1. Germline CDR1 and CDR2: SGDLS and YYNGEE. This CDR3 region has 14 residues. Losses at the gene ends were 4 bases for V and 7 bases for J; bases not matched to a gene: 5. The CDR3 DNA sequence: TGTGCCAGCAGCCCTTGGACAGGAAATTCACCCCTCCACTTT. This translates into CASSPWTGNSPLHF.

This clone was recorded only once. The chain is built from TRBV18 and TRBJ1-4, with D unclear. Trimming cost V 3 bases and J 4 bases, with 12 bases left between them. CDR1 is KGHSH, CDR2 LQKENI, per germline. This CDR3 has 15 amino acids. CDR3: CASSPLGDINEKLFF. In nucleotides, the CDR3 is TGTGCCAGCTCACCCCTGGGAGACATTAATGAAAAACTGTTTTTT.

The rearrangement joins TRBV7-2 to TRBJ2-7; 7 nucleotides line up with TRBD1. The trim removed 5 bases at V and 3 bases at J, leaving 7 bases unmatched. There are 14 residues in the CDR3. Germline values: CDR1 SGHTA, CDR2 FQGNSA. The CDR3 loop reads CASSPPDRLYEQYF. The CDR3, as DNA: TGTGCCAGCAGCCCACCGGACAGGCTCTACGAGCAGTACTTC.

The chain recombines TRBV18 with TRBJ2-2, with 8 bases lining up with TRBD1. The CDR3 contains 16 residues. Germline lookup yields CDR1 KGHSH and CDR2 LQKENI. J gave up 3 bases and V 3 bases, and 6 bases lay outside the gene matches. CDR3: CASSPQGASDTGELFF. The CDR3 DNA is TGTGCCAGCTCACCGCAGGGGGCGAGCGACACCGGGGAGCTGTTTTTT.

This chain uses TRBV6-1 with TRBJ2-7; 10 positions agree with TRBD1. V lost 3 bases to trimming and J lost 5 bases; unmatched junction nucleotides: 7. The CDR3 is 15 amino acids. Germline-derived CDR1 and CDR2 are MNHNS and SASEGT. CDR3 sequence reads: CASSDLTGGDDEQYF. The CDR3 DNA reads TGTGCCAGCAGTGACCTGACAGGGGGCGACGACGAGCAGTACTTC.

The chain employs TRBV5-1 and TRBJ2-5; tentative D call: TRBD2 (7 bases). Germline assignment: CDR1 SGHRS and CDR2 YFSETQ. This CDR3 is 14 amino acids long. V lost 0 bases and J lost 4, with 10 bases in between. The CDR3 loop reads CASSLEGGRETQYF. CDR3 in DNA: TGCGCCAGCAGCTTGGAGGGGGGGCGAGAGACCCAGTACTTC.

V is TRBV11-3 and J is TRBJ1-3, with D possibly TRBD1 on 5 matching bases. The CDR3 runs to 18 residues. The V gene's germline CDR1 is SGHNT and CDR2 YENEEA. Trimming stripped 1 base from V and 4 bases from J, with 20 bases between. The CDR3 DNA is TGTGCCAGCAGCTTAGGGGACGAGGGACGTTCTCTGGGAAACACCATATATTTT. Translated, it gives CASSLGDEGRSLGNTIYF.

CDR3 nucleotide sequence: TGCGCCAGCAGCCAAGATCACAGCTCCTACGAGCAGTACTTC. This encodes CASSQDHSSYEQYF. The chain recombines TRBV4-3 with TRBJ2-7, with D hard to call. The CDR3 sequence is 14 residues long. V gave up 0 bases and J gave up 0 bases, with 6 bases separating them. Germline-derived CDR1 and CDR2 are LGHNA and YSLEER.

The chain links TRBV2 to TRBJ1-6, with TRBD1 identical over 7 bases. This CDR3 is built from 14 residues. The trim removed 5 bases at V and 10 bases at J, leaving 8 bases unmatched. The germline CDR1 and CDR2 sequences are SNHLY and FYNNEI. The CDR3 loop is CASSPYRGGSPLHF. In DNA form, the CDR3 reads TGTGCCAGCAGTCCTTACAGGGGAGGATCACCCCTCCACTTT. Full variable domain (rest looked up from reference TRBV2 and TRBJ1-6): EPEVTQTPSHQVTQMGQEVILRCVPISNHLYFYWYRQILGQKVEFLVSFYNNEISEKSEIFDDQFSVERPDGSNFTLKIRSTKLEDSAMYFCASSPYRGGSPLHFGNGTRLTVT.

The table lists this clone with a count of one. The gene calls are TRBV10-3 and TRBJ2-3, with TRBD2 matching over 15 bases. Germline assignment: CDR1 ENHRY and CDR2 SYGVKD. V shed 6 bases, J shed 9 bases, and the junction held 10 bases outside the gene matches. The CDR3 loop spans 16 amino acids. DNA of the CDR3: TGTGCCATCAGCGCTGCCGGGACTAGCGGGGGGCAAACGCAGTATTTT. It is translated as CAISAAGTSGGQTQYF.

V gene TRBV28 combines with J gene TRBJ2-7; 8 bases agree with TRBD2. The CDR3 is made up of 15 amino acids. With 6 bases clipped from V and 0 bases from J, the junction kept 7 bases outside the gene matches. Germline V lookup: CDR1 MDHEN, CDR2 SYDVKM. The CDR3 bases are TGTGCCAGCAGCATCAGCGGGGGCCTCTCCTACGAGCAGTACTTC. It codes for CASSISGGLSYEQYF.

V usage is TRBV6-1 and J usage is TRBJ2-3; no clear D. V gave up 4 bases and J gave up 0 bases, with 11 bases separating them. The CDR3 runs to 15 residues. Germline V CDR1 and CDR2: MNHNS, SASEGT. The CDR3 protein is CASSAPAASTDTQYF. CDR3 nucleotide sequence: TGTGCCAGCAGTGCGCCGGCAGCTAGCACAGATACGCAGTATTTT.

The chain combines TRBV30 with TRBJ2-2; D ambiguous. The CDR3 is 12 amino acids. Trimming stripped 3 bases from V and 5 bases from J, with 7 bases between. Germline V lookup: CDR1 GTSNPN, CDR2 SVGIG (reference sequence). The CDR3 loop reads CAWRMGTGELFF. CDR3 nucleotide sequence: TGTGCCTGGAGGATGGGGACCGGGGAGCTGTTTTTT.

V and J are TRBV7-2 and TRBJ2-7; D is perhaps TRBD2 (6 bases). The germline V gene has CDR1 SGHTA and CDR2 FQGNSA. With 3 bases removed from V and 2 bases from J, the gap between germline ends came to 8 bases. This CDR3 is 13 amino acids long. Written as DNA, the CDR3 is TGTGCCAGCAGCTTCGGGGGAACCTACGAGCAGTACTTC. Encoded protein: CASSFGGTYEQYF.

The genes are TRBV6-5 and TRBJ1-1; D perhaps matches TRBD1 (5 bases). The V gene's germline CDR1 is MNHEY and CDR2 SVGAGI. This CDR3 spans 12 amino acids. The V gene lost 6 bases and the J gene lost 10 bases, with 15 bases spanning the gap. The CDR3 reads CASSPVRGGAFF. DNA of the CDR3: TGTGCCAGCAGCCCCGTTCGGGGCGGAGCTTTCTTT.

This chain joins TRBV4-1 and TRBJ2-1, with 10 bases fitting TRBD1. The CDR3 runs 14 residues. V lost 4 bases, J lost 7 bases, and 4 bases stayed unmatched. CDR1 is MGHRA and CDR2 is YSYEKL in the germline V gene. CDR3 amino acids: CASSPDRGRNEQFF. CDR3 nucleotide sequence: TGCGCCAGCAGCCCTGACAGGGGGCGGAATGAGCAGTTCTTC.

The CDR3 DNA reads TGTGCCATCACCAGACAGGGATGGGCAGATACGCAGTATTTT. Translated, it gives CAITRQGWADTQYF. The chain recombines TRBV10-3 with TRBJ2-3; 7 bases align to TRBD1. V trimming: 7 bases; J trimming: 4 bases; junction bases outside the gene matches: 8. The germline V gene encodes CDR1 ENHRY and CDR2 SYGVKD. CDR3 length equals 14 residues.

This sequence joins TRBV5-5 and TRBJ1-5; D is unresolved. Between the trimmed V and J ends, which lost 2 bases and 0 bases, there was a span of 18 bases. The CDR3 runs 18 residues. CDR1 SGHKS and CDR2 YYEKEE come from the germline V gene (reference sequence). DNA of the CDR3: TGTGCCAGCAGCTTCCTGCCCGTAGACCTCCCTAGCAATCAGCCCCAGCATTTT. This gives the protein CASSFLPVDLPSNQPQHF.